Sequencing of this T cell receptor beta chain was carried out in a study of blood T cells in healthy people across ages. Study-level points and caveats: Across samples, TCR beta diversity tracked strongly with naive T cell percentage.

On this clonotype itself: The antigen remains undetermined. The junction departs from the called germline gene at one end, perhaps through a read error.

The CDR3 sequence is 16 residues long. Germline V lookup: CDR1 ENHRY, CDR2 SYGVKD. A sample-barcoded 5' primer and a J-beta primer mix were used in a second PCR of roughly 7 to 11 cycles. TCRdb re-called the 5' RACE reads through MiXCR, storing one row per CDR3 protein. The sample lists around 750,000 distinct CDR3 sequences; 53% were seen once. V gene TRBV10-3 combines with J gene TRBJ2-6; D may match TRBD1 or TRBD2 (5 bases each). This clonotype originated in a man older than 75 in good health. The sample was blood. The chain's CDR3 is CATGVGVSSEANVLTF. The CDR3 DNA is TGTGCCACCGGGGTGGGGGTGAGCTCTGAGGCCAACGTCCTGACTTTC.